The entry that follows covers one T cell receptor beta chain sequence. Measured with immunoSEQ multiplex PCR; TCRdb has only the in-frame clones, and not every one. The sample shows more than 95,000 clones, roughly 92% of them seen only once. These data belong to a study of Tregs in tolerant kidney transplant recipients. V lost 2 bases, J lost 5 bases, and 9 bases lay in between. The germline CDR1 and CDR2 sequences are LNHDA and SQIVND (reference sequence). This CDR3 contains 13 residues. This sequence was found in a human donor in good health. The source material was CD4+ T cells from blood. V and J are TRBV19 and TRBJ1-1, with TRBD1 as a possible D gene (6 bases). CDR3 coding DNA: TGTGCCAGTAGTATAAGAGGACAGACTGAAGCTTTCTTT. It specifies CASSIRGQTEAFF. Full variable domain (missing parts from reference TRBV19 and TRBJ1-1): DGGITQSPKYLFRKEGQNVTLSCEQNLNHDAMYWYRQDPGQGLRLIYYSQIVNDFQKGDIAEGYSVSREKKESFPLTVTSAQKNPTAFYLCASSIRGQTEAFFGQGTRLTVV.